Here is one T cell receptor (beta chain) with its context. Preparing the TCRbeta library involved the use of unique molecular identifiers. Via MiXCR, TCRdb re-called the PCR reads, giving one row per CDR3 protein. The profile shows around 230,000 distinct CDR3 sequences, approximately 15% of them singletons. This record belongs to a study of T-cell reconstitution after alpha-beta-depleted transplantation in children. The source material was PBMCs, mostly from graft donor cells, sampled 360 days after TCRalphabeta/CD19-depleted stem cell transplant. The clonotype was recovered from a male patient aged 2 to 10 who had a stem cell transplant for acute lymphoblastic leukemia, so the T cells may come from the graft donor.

Here the CDR3 reads CASSEEGLKGDTGELFF. The CDR3 nucleotides read TGTGCCAGCAGTGAAGAGGGGCTCAAAGGAGACACCGGGGAGCTGTTTTTT. The V and J genes are TRBV2 and TRBJ2-2; weak D call: TRBD1 (5 bases). The CDR3 has 17 residues. CDR1 and CDR2 from the germline V gene are SNHLY and FYNNEI. V was pared by 1 base and J by 3 bases, with 15 bases between.